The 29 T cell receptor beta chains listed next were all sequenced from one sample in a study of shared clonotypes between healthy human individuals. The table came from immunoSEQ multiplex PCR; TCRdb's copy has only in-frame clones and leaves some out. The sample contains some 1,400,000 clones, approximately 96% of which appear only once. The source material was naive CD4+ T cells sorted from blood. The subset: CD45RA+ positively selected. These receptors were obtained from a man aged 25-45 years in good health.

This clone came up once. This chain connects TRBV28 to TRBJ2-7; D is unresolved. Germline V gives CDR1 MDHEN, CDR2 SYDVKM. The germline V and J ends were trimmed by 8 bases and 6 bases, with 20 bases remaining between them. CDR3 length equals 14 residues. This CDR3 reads CASSNAGVPAEQYF. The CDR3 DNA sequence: TGTGCCAGCTCAAATGCCGGTGTCCCTGCCGAGCAGTACTTC.

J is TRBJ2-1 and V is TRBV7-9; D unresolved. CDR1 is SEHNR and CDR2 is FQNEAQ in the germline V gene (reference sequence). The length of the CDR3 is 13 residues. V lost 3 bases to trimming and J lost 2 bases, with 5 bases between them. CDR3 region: CASSFRTYNEQFF. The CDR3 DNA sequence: TGTGCCAGCAGCTTCAGGACCTACAATGAGCAGTTCTTC.

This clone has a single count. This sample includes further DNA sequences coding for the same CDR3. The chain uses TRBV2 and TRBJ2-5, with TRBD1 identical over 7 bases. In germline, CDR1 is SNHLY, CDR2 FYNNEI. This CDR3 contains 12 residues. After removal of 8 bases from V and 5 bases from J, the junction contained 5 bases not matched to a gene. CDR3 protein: CASSGGSETQYF. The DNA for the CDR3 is TGTGCCAGCTCAGGGGGTAGTGAGACCCAGTACTTC.

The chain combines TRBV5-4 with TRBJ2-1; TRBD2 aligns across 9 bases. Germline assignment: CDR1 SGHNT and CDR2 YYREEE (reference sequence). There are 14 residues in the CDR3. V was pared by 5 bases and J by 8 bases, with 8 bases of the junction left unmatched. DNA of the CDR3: TGTGCCAGCAGGGCGCTGGGCGGGGGGGATGAGCAGTTCTTC. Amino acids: CASRALGGGDEQFF.

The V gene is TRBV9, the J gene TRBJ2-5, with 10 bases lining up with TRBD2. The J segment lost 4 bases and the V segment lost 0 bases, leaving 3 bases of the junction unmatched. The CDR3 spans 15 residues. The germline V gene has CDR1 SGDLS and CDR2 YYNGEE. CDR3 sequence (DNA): TGTGCCAGCAGCGTAGTTGCTAGCGGGAGAGAGACCCAGTACTTC. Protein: CASSVVASGRETQYF. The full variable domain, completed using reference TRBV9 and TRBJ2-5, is DSGVTQTPKHLITATGQRVTLRCSPRSGDLSVYWYQQSLDQGLQFLIQYYNGEERAKGNILERFSAQQFPDLHSELNLSSLELGDSALYFCASSVVASGRETQYFGPGTRLLVL.

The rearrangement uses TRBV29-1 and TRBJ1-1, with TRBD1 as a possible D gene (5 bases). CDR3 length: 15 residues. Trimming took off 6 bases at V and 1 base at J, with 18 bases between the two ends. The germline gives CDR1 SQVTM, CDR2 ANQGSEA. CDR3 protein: CSVAGGSGENTEAFF. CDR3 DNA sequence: TGCAGCGTCGCTGGGGGTTCGGGAGAGAACACTGAAGCTTTCTTT.

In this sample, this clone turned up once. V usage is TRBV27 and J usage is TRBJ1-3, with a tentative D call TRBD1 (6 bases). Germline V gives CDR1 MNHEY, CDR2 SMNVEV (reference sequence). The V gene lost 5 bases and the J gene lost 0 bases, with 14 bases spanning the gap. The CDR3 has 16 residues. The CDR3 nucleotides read TGTGCCAGCAGTCTGGACAGCCGCCTCTCTGGAAACACCATATATTTT. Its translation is CASSLDSRLSGNTIYF.

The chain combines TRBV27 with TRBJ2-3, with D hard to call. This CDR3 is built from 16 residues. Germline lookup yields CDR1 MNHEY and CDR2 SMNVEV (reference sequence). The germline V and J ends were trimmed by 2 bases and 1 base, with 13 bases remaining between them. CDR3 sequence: CASSLSNGLGTDTQYF. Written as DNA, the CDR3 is TGTGCCAGCAGTTTAAGTAACGGGCTTGGCACAGATACGCAGTATTTT.

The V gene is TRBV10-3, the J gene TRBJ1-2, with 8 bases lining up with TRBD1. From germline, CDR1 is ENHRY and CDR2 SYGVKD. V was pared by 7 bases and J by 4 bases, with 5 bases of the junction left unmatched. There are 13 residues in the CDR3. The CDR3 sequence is CAITTGGTYGYTF. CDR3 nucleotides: TGTGCCATCACTACAGGGGGAACCTATGGCTACACCTTC.

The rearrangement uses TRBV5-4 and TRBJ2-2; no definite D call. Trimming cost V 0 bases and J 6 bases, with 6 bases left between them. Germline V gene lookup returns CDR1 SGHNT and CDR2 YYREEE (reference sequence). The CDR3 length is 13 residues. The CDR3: CASSLVTAGELFF. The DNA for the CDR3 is TGTGCCAGCAGCTTGGTTACTGCCGGGGAGCTGTTTTTT.

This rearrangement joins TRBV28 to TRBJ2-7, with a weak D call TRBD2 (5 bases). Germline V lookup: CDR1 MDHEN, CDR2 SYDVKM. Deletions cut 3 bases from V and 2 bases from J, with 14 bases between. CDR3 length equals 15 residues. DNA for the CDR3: TGTGCCAGCAGTTTGGAGGTAGGGTCCGCCTACGAGCAGTACTTC. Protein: CASSLEVGSAYEQYF.

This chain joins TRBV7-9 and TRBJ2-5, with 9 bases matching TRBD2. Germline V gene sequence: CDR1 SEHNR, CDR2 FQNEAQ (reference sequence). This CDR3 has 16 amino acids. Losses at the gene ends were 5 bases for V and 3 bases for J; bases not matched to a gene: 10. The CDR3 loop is CASSKLAGAVEETQYF. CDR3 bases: TGTGCCAGCAGCAAATTAGCGGGAGCGGTGGAAGAGACCCAGTACTTC.

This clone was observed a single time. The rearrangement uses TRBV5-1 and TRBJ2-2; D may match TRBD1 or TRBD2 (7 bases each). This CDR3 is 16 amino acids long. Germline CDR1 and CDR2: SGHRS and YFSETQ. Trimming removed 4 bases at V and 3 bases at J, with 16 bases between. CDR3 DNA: TGCGCCAGCAGCCCCAGACAGGGAGGGGACACCGGGGAGCTGTTTTTT. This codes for CASSPRQGGDTGELFF.

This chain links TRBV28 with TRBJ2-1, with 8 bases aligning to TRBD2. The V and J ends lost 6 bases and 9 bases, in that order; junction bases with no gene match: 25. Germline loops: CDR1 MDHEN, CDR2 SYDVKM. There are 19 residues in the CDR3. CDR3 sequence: CASRSLAGTSGGVLSEQFF. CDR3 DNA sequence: TGTGCCAGCAGATCACTAGCCGGGACTAGTGGGGGGGTGTTATCTGAGCAGTTCTTC. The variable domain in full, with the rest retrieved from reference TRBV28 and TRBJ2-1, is DVKVTQSSRYLVKRTGEKVFLECVQDMDHENMFWYRQDPGLGLRLIYFSYDVKMKEKGDIPEGYSVSREKKERFSLILESASTNQTSMYLCASRSLAGTSGGVLSEQFFGPGTRLTVL.

The CDR3 region is CASSLGGSELAKNIQYF. The CDR3 DNA follows: TGTGCCAGCAGCTTGGGCGGGAGCGAACTAGCCAAAAACATTCAGTACTTC. The rearrangement uses TRBV5-4 and TRBJ2-4; 7 bases are a match to TRBD2. The CDR3 spans 17 residues. Trimming removed 0 bases from V and 0 bases from J; junction bases left unmatched: 6. Germline V lookup: CDR1 SGHNT, CDR2 YYREEE (reference sequence).

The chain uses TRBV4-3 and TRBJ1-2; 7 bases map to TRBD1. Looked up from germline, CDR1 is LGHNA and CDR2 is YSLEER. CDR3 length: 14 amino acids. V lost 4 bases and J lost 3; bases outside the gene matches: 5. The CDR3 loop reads CASSLRTGDYGYTF. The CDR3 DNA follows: TGCGCCAGCAGCCTCCGAACAGGGGACTATGGCTACACCTTC.

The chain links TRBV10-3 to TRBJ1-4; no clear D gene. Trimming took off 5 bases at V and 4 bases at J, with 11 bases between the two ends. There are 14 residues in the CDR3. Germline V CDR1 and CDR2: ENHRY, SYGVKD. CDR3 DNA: TGTGCCATCAGTATCGGGGATAGTAATGAAAAACTGTTTTTT. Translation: CAISIGDSNEKLFF.

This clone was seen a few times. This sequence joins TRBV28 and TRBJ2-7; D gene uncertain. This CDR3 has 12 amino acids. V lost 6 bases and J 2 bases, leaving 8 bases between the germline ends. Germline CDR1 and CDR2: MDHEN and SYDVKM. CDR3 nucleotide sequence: TGTGCCAGCAGGGACGGAGCCTACGAGCAGTACTTC. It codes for CASRDGAYEQYF. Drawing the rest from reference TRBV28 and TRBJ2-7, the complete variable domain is DVKVTQSSRYLVKRTGEKVFLECVQDMDHENMFWYRQDPGLGLRLIYFSYDVKMKEKGDIPEGYSVSREKKERFSLILESASTNQTSMYLCASRDGAYEQYFGPGTRLTVT.

The CDR3 DNA sequence: TGCAGCGCTGCCGGGACAGGTACCTACGAGCAGTACTTC. Translating gives CSAAGTGTYEQYF. This chain links TRBV29-1 with TRBJ2-7; TRBD1 agrees at 8 bases. V lost 7 bases, J lost 2 bases, and 7 bases stayed unmatched. This CDR3 region has 13 residues. The germline gives CDR1 SQVTM, CDR2 ANQGSEA.

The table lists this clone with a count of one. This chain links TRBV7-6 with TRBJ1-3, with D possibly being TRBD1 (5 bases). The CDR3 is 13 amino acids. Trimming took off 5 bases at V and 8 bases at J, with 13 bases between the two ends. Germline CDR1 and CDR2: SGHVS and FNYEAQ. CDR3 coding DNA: TGTGCCAGCAGCCTGGACACGTCCGACACCATATATTTT. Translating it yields CASSLDTSDTIYF.

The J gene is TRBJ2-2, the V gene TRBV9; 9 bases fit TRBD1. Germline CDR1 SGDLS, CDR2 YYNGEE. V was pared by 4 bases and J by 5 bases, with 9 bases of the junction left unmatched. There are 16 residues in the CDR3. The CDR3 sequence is CASSPRGQGGTGELFF. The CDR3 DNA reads TGTGCCAGCAGCCCTCGGGGACAGGGCGGGACCGGGGAGCTGTTTTTT.

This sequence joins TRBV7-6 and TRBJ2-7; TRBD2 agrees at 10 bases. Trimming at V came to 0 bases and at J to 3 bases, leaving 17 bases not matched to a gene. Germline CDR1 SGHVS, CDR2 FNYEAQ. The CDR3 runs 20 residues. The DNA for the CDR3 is TGTGCCAGCAGCTTAGCGCTTAGGCTAGCGGGAGCCTCTCCACACTACGAGCAGTACTTC. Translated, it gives CASSLALRLAGASPHYEQYF. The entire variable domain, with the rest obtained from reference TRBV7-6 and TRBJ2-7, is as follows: GAGVSQSPRYKVTKRGQDVALRCDPISGHVSLYWYRQALGQGPEFLTYFNYEAQQDKSGLPNDRFSAERPEGSISTLTIQRTEQRDSAMYRCASSLALRLAGASPHYEQYFGPGTRLTVT.

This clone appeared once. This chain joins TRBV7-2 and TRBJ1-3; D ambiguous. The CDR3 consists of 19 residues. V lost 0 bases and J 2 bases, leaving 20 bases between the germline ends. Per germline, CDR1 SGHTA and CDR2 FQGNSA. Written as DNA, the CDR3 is TGTGCCAGCAGCTTAGCCCTTGGAGCCCGAAGCTTCCCTGGAAACACCATATATTTT. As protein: CASSLALGARSFPGNTIYF.

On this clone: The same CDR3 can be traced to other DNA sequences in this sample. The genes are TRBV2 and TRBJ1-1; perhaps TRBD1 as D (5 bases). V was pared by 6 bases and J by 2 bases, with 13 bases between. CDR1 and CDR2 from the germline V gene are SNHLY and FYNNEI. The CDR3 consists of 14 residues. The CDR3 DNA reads TGTGCCAGCAGGGCCGGGACGGTAAACACTGAAGCTTTCTTT. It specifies CASRAGTVNTEAFF.

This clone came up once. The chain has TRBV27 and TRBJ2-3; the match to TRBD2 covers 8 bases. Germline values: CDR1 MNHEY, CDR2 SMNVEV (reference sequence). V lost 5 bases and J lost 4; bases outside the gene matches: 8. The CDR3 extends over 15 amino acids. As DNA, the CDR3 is TGTGCCAGCAGTCCCCGGACTAGCAGGGCAGATACGCAGTATTTT. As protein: CASSPRTSRADTQYF.

CDR3 in DNA: TGTGCCAGTAGTATATGGCGACAGAACAATGAGCAGTTCTTC. Amino acid sequence: CASSIWRQNNEQFF. The chain joins TRBV19 to TRBJ2-1; D possibly corresponds to TRBD1 (5 bases). V was shortened by 2 bases and J by 5 bases, with 10 bases between the two germline ends. This CDR3 is built from 14 residues. Germline lookup yields CDR1 LNHDA and CDR2 SQIVND (reference sequence).

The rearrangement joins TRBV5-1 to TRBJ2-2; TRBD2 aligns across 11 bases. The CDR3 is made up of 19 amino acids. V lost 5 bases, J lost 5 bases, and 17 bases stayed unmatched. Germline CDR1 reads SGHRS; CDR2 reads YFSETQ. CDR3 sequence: CASRPGLAALKGTTGELFF. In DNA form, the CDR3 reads TGCGCCAGCAGACCGGGACTAGCGGCACTTAAGGGCACAACCGGGGAGCTGTTTTTT.

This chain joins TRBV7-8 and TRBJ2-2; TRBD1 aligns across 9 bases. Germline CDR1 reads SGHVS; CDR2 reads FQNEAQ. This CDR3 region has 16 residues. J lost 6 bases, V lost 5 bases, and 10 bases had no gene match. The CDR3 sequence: CASSPRGTGGSGELFF. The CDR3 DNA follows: TGTGCCAGCAGCCCCCGTGGTACAGGGGGCTCCGGGGAGCTGTTTTTT.

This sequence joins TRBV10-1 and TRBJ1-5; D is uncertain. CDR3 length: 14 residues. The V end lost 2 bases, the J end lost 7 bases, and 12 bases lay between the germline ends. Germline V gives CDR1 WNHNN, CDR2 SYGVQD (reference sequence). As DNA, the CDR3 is TGCGCCAGCAGTGAGGGAGGCGTTGGCCAGCCCCAGCATTTT. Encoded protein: CASSEGGVGQPQHF.